A single T cell receptor (beta chain) is shown here with its context. Its antigen is as yet unknown. This specimen comes from a study of early stage breast cancer tumors. Study overall: Of 15 to 20 invasive breast tumors, about a dozen were hormone receptor-positive, HER2-negative.

The J segment lost 1 base and the V segment lost 8 bases, leaving 8 bases of the junction unmatched. Germline CDR1 and CDR2: SNHLY and FYNNEI. The CDR3 contains 16 residues. Overall study results and limits: Chain pairing and CD4, CD8 or FOXP3 expression were not captured.

Profiled with immunoSEQ multiplex PCR; TCRdb holds only in-frame clones, not every one. The data contain about 7,900 clones, approximately 67% of them seen just once; the ten biggest clones take up roughly 6.4%. The TCR comes from a person aged 70 to 85 with breast cancer. The sequenced sample was breast tumor tissue. The rearrangement links TRBV2 to TRBJ1-1; 12 nucleotides align to TRBD1. As DNA, the CDR3 is TGTGCCAGCGGGGACAGGGGGCGAAGACCGAACACTGAAGCTTTCTTT. The encoded protein is CASGDRGRRPNTEAFF.